The T cell receptor (beta chain) under discussion was sequenced for a study of PD-L1 blockade in urothelial cancer. The sample's time point: peripheral blood 6 weeks after treatment start. Clones were read by immunoSEQ multiplex PCR, and TCRdb kept only the in-frame ones, dropping some. Of 100,000 to 150,000 clones in the sample, 86% were seen once. The specimen was PBMCs, collected around atezolizumab (anti-PD-L1) treatment. This TCR was sampled from a man aged 50 or older with urothelial cancer.

In DNA form, the CDR3 reads TGTGCCAGCAGACCGCATGGACAGGGACTGCGCGGTGAAGCTTTCTTT. Translation: CASRPHGQGLRGEAFF. The genes are TRBV2 and TRBJ1-1; 8 positions match TRBD1. From germline, CDR1 is SNHLY and CDR2 FYNNEI. The CDR3 covers 16 residues. The V gene end was trimmed by 6 bases and the J gene end by 7 bases; junction bases not matched to a gene: 16.